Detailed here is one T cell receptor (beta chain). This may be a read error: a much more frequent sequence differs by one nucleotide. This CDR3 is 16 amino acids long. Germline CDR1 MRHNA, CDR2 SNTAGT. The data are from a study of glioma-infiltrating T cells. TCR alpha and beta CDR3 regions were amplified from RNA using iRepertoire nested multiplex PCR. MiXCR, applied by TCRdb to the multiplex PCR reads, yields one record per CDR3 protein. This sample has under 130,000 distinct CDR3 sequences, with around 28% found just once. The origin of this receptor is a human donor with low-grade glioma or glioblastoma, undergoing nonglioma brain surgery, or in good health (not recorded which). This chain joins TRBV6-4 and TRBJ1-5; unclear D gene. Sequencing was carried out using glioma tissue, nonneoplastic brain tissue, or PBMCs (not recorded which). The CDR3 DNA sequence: TGTGCCAGCAGTGAAATTAATCGGAATAGCAATCAGCTCCAGCATTTT. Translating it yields CASSEINRNSNQLQHF.